Below, one T cell receptor beta chain is given with its context. Its antigen is unknown. The CDR3 end lies 3 residues beyond the end of the read and is filled in from the germline J gene. Here immunoSEQ multiplex PCR was the method, and the copy in TCRdb shows in-frame clones only, minus some. This table lists approximately 24,000 clones. These data come from a study of T cells in women clearing cervical HPV infection. At the level of the study: Blood came at first lesion visit for cases, post-clearance for controls.

Trimming shortened V by 6 bases and J by 1 base, and 9 bases separated the two germline ends. The CDR3 totals 13 residues. Germline V gene sequence: CDR1 SNHLY, CDR2 FYNNEI. Study-level findings and limits: TRBV6-7 abundance was lower in cases than controls (around 0.1% versus 0.15%).

The sample comprised blood buffy coat. The chain employs TRBV2 and TRBJ1-2, with D maybe TRBD1 (5 bases). This receptor was taken from a woman between 18 and 70 years old with a cervical HPV16 infection that either progressed to CIN3+ or cleared (not recorded which). CDR3 DNA, as far as it was read: TGTGCCAGCAGGCAGGGTAGTAACTATGGC. Translated: CASRQGSNYG. The full CDR3 sequence reads CASRQGSNYGYTF. The full variable domain, with the rest looked up from reference TRBV2 and TRBJ1-2, is EPEVTQTPSHQVTQMGQEVILRCVPISNHLYFYWYRQILGQKVEFLVSFYNNEISEKSEIFDDQFSVERPDGSNFTLKIRSTKLEDSAMYFCASRQGSNYGYTFGSGTRLTVV.